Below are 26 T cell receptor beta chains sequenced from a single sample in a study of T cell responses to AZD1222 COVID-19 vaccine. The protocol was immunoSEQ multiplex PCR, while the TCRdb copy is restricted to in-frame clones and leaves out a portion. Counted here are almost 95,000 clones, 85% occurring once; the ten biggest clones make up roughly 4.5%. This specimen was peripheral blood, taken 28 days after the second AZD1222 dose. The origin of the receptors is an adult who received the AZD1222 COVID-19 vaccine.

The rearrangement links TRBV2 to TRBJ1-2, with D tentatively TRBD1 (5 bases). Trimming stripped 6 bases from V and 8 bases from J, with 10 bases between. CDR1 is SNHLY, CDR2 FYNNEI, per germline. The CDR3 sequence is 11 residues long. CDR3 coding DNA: TGTGCCAGCAGAGAGGAGGGGGGCTACACCTTC. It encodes CASREEGGYTF. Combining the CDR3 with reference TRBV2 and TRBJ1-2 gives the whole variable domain EPEVTQTPSHQVTQMGQEVILRCVPISNHLYFYWYRQILGQKVEFLVSFYNNEISEKSEIFDDQFSVERPDGSNFTLKIRSTKLEDSAMYFCASREEGGYTFGSGTRLTVV.

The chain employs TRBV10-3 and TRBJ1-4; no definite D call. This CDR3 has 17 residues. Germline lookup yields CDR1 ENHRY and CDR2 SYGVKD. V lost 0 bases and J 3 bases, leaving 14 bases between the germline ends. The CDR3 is CAISESTSGLPNEKLFF. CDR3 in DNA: TGTGCCATCAGTGAGTCGACGTCGGGGTTGCCTAATGAAAAACTGTTTTTT.

The CDR3 DNA follows: TGTGCTAGTGGCTCCAGGGCCGCCTCTCAGCCCCAGCATTTT. Translated, it gives CASGSRAASQPQHF. The J gene is TRBJ1-5, the V gene TRBV12-5; D is perhaps TRBD1 (5 bases). The CDR3 sequence is 14 residues long. Germline CDR1 reads LGHNT; CDR2 reads FRNRAP. V was pared by 6 bases and J by 6 bases, with 15 bases between.

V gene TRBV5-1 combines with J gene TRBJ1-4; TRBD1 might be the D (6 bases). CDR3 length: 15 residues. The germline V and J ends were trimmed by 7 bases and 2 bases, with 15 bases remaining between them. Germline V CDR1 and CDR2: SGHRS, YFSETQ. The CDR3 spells CASSGGPATNEKLFF. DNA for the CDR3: TGCGCCAGCTCCGGGGGGCCGGCGACTAATGAAAAACTGTTTTTT. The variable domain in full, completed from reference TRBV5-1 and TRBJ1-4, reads KAGVTQTPRYLIKTRGQQVTLSCSPISGHRSVSWYQQTPGQGLQFLFEYFSETQRNKGNFPGRFSGRQFSNSRSEMNVSTLELGDSALYLCASSGGPATNEKLFFGSGTQLSVL.

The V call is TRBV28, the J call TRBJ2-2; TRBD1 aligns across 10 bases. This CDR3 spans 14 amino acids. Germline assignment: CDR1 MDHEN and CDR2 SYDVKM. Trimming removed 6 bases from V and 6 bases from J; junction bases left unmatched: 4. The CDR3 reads CASRGTGDPGELFF. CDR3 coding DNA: TGTGCCAGCAGGGGGACAGGGGATCCCGGGGAGCTGTTTTTT.

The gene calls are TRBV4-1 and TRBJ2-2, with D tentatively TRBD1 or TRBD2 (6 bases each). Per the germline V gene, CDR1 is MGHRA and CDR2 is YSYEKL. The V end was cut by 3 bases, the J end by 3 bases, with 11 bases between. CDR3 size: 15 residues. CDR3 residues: CASSHWGADTGELFF. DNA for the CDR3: TGCGCCAGCAGCCATTGGGGGGCGGACACCGGGGAGCTGTTTTTT.

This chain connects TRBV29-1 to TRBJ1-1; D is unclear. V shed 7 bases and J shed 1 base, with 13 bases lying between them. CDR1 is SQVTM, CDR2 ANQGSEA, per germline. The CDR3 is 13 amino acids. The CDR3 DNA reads TGCAGCGCTACACCATCCCCGAACACTGAAGCTTTCTTT. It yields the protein CSATPSPNTEAFF.

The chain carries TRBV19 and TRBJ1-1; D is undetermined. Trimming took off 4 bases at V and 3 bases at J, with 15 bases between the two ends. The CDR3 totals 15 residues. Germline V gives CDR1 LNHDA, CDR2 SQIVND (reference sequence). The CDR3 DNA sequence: TGTGCCAGTAGTAAAAATCGGAAGGTGGACACTGAAGCTTTCTTT. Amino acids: CASSKNRKVDTEAFF.

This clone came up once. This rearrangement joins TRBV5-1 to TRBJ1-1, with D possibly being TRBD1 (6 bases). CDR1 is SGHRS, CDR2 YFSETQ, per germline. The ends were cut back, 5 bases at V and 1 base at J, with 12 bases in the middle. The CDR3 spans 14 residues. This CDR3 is CASSQGQPNTEAFF. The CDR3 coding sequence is TGCGCCAGCAGTCAAGGACAGCCGAACACTGAAGCTTTCTTT.

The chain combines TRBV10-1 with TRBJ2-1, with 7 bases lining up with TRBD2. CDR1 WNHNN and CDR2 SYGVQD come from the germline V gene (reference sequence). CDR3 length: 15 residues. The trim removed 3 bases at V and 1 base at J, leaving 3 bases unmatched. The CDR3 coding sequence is TGCGCCAGCAGTGATGGGGGGGGATCCTACAATGAGCAGTTCTTC. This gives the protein CASSDGGGSYNEQFF.

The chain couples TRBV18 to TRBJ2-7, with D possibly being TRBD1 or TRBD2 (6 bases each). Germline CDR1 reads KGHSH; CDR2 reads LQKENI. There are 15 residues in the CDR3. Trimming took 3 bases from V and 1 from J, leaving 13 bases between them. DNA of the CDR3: TGTGCCAGCTCACCCGAGGGGGGTTCGTCCTACGAGCAGTACTTC. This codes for CASSPEGGSSYEQYF.

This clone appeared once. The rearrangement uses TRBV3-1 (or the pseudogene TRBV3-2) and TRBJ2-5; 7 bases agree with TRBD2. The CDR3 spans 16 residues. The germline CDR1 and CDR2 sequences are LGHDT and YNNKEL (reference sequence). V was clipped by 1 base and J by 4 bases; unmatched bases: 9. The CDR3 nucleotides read TGTGCCAGCAGCCAAGTTTCACTAGCGAGGGGAGAGACCCAGTACTTC. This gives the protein CASSQVSLARGETQYF.

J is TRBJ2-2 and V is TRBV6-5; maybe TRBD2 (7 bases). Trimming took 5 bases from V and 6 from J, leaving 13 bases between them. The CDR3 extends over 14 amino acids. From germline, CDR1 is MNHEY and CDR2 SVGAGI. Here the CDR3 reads CASSRGALAGELFF. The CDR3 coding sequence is TGTGCCAGCAGTCGGGGGGCGCTGGCCGGGGAGCTGTTTTTT.

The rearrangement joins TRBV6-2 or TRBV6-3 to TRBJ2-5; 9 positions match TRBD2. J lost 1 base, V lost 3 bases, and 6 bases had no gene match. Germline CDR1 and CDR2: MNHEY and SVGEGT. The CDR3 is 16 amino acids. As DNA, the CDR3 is TGTGCCAGCAGTTATGTAGCGGGGGACATCCAAGAGACCCAGTACTTC. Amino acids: CASSYVAGDIQETQYF.

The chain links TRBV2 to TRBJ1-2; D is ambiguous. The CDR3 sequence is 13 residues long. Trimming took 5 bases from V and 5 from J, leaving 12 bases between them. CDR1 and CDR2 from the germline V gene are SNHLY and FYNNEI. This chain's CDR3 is CASSRYVSYGYTF. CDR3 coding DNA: TGTGCCAGCAGTCGTTACGTGTCTTATGGCTACACCTTC.

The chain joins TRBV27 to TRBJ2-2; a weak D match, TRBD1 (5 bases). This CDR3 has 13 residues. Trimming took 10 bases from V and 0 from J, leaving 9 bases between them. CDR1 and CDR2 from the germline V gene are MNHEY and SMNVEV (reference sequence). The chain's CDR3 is CATAGTNTGELFF. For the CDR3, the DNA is TGTGCCACCGCAGGGACGAACACCGGGGAGCTGTTTTTT.

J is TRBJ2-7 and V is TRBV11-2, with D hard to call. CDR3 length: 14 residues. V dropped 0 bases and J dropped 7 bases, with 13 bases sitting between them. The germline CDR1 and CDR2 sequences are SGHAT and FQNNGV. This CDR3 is CASSLDRVSREQYF. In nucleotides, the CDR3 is TGTGCCAGCAGCTTAGATAGGGTTTCGAGGGAGCAGTACTTC.

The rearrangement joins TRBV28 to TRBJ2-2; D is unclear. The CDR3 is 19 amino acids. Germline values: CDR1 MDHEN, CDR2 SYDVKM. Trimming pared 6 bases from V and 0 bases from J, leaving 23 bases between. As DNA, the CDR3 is TGTGCCAGCAGGGGGTCGAGGTTACTCTTGGTTACGAACACCGGGGAGCTGTTTTTT. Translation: CASRGSRLLLVTNTGELFF. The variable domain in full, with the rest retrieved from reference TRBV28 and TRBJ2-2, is DVKVTQSSRYLVKRTGEKVFLECVQDMDHENMFWYRQDPGLGLRLIYFSYDVKMKEKGDIPEGYSVSREKKERFSLILESASTNQTSMYLCASRGSRLLLVTNTGELFFGEGSRLTVL.

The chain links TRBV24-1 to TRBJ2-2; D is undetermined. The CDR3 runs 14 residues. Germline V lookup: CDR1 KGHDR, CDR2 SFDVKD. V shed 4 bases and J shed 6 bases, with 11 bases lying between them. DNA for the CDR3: TGTGCCACCAGTGAGTCCTGGGTATCCGGGGAGCTGTTTTTT. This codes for CATSESWVSGELFF.

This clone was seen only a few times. CDR3 nucleotides: TGTGCCAGTAGTCCCGCTAGCGGGGTAGGGGAGACCCAGTACTTC. Its protein is CASSPASGVGETQYF. The chain employs TRBV19 and TRBJ2-5; 9 bases are shared with TRBD2. This CDR3 is built from 15 residues. J gave up 5 bases and V 5 bases, and 9 bases lay outside the gene matches. In germline, CDR1 is LNHDA, CDR2 SQIVND (reference sequence). The complete variable domain, with remaining parts taken from reference TRBV19 and TRBJ2-5, reads DGGITQSPKYLFRKEGQNVTLSCEQNLNHDAMYWYRQDPGQGLRLIYYSQIVNDFQKGDIAEGYSVSREKKESFPLTVTSAQKNPTAFYLCASSPASGVGETQYFGPGTRLLVL.

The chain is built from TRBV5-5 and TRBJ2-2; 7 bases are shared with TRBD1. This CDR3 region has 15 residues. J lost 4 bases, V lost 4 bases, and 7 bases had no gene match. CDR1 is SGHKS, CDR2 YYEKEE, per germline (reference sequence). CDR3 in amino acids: CASSPLAGGTGELFF. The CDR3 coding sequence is TGTGCCAGCAGCCCACTTGCAGGGGGCACCGGGGAGCTGTTTTTT.

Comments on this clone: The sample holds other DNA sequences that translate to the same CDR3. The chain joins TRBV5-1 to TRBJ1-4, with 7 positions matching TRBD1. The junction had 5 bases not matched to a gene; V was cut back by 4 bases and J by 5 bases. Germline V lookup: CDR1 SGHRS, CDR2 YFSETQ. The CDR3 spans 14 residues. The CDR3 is CASSPGQLNEKLFF. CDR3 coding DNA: TGCGCCAGCAGCCCGGGACAGCTAAATGAAAAACTGTTTTTT.

The DNA of the CDR3 is TGTGCCACCAGCGAGGGAGGACAGGGCTACACCTTC. This translates into CATSEGGQGYTF. The chain is built from TRBV15 and TRBJ1-2, with D perhaps matching TRBD1 (6 bases). Between the trimmed V and J ends, which lost 5 bases and 8 bases, there was a span of 12 bases. Germline loops: CDR1 LNHNV, CDR2 YYDKDF (reference sequence). The CDR3 length is 12 residues.

The CDR3 DNA reads as TGTGCCAGCAGTTTCAGGGAGGGGGCGAGACCTGGGGCCAACGTCCTGACTTTC. This translates into CASSFREGARPGANVLTF. V usage is TRBV27 and J usage is TRBJ2-6; D may correspond to TRBD1 or TRBD2 (7 bases each). This CDR3 is 18 amino acids long. Looked up from germline, CDR1 is MNHEY and CDR2 is SMNVEV (reference sequence). V lost 3 bases and J lost 2, with 17 bases in between.

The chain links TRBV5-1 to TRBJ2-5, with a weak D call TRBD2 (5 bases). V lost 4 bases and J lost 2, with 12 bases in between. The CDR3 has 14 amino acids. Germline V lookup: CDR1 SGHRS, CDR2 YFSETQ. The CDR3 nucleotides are TGCGCCAGCAGCCTGGGTACGGGGCAAGAGACCCAGTACTTC. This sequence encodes CASSLGTGQETQYF.

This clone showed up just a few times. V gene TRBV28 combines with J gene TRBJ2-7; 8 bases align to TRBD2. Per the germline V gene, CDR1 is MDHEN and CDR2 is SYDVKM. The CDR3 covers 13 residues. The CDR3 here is CGRPGGRCYEQYF. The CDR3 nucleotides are TGTGGCAGACCGGGGGGGCGTTGCTACGAGCAGTACTTC.